This T cell receptor beta chain was identified during a study of Ad26.COV2.S vaccination and SARS-CoV-2 variants. Notes on the study in general: Assessments of TCR breadth and depth may have underestimated the total T cell responses.

As regards this clone: Its specificity is unknown.

Noted treatment: 15 to 20 received Ad26.COV2.S at low or high dose, single or two shots; about 5 received placebo; per-sample allocation not given. Samples came from day 63 after the first vaccine or placebo injection. An 18-55-year-old adult in Boston served as donor. The table came from immunoSEQ multiplex PCR; TCRdb's copy has only in-frame clones and leaves some out. The sample shows about 400,000 clones, 89% of them seen only once. The specimen comprised peripheral blood, sampled in a trial of Ad26.COV2.S vaccine versus placebo. The origin of this receptor is a person between 18 and 65 years old who received the Ad26.COV2.S COVID-19 vaccine or a placebo.

CDR3 protein: CASSRTALYEQYF. CDR3 coding DNA: TGTGCCAGCAGTAGGACTGCCCTCTACGAGCAGTACTTC. This chain links TRBV27 with TRBJ2-7, with D possibly TRBD2 on 5 matching bases. Germline CDR1 and CDR2: MNHEY and SMNVEV (reference sequence). Trimming left V 5 bases short and J 3 bases short, with 11 bases between. The CDR3 extends over 13 amino acids.